The 5 T cell receptor beta chains listed next were all sequenced from one sample in a study of cytomegalovirus exposure and HLA in healthy donors. Use of 60 Vbeta and 13 Jbeta primers characterized the PCR. Sequencing used immunoSEQ multiplex PCR; TCRdb keeps in-frame clones, though not all of them. The sample has approximately 150,000 clones, roughly 70% seen once. Sequences were obtained from PBMCs. The receptors derive from a male donor in good health and CMV-seronegative.

The rearrangement links TRBV27 to TRBJ1-1, with D uncertain. Germline V gene lookup returns CDR1 MNHEY and CDR2 SMNVEV (reference sequence). V shed 6 bases and J shed 0 bases, with 8 bases lying between them. The CDR3 runs to 13 residues. The CDR3 sequence: CASSPNLNTEAFF. The CDR3 DNA is TGTGCCAGCAGCCCTAACCTGAACACTGAAGCTTTCTTT.

This clone was counted a few times. V usage is TRBV6-5 and J usage is TRBJ1-2; D is possibly TRBD1 (6 bases). This CDR3 region has 13 residues. Germline V lookup: CDR1 MNHEY, CDR2 SVGAGI. Trimming cost V 5 bases and J 4 bases, with 11 bases left between them. The CDR3 reads CASSHGQRYGYTF. In DNA, the CDR3 is TGTGCCAGCAGTCACGGACAGCGCTATGGCTACACCTTC.

The chain combines TRBV2 with TRBJ2-4; weak D call: TRBD1 (6 bases). This CDR3 has 14 residues. Trimming cost V 5 bases and J 0 bases, with 8 bases left between them. The germline CDR1 and CDR2 sequences are SNHLY and FYNNEI. The CDR3 nucleotides read TGTGCCAGCAGTCTAGGGGGAGCCAAAAACATTCAGTACTTC. Protein: CASSLGGAKNIQYF.

This chain uses TRBV27 with TRBJ2-5, with 13 bases that match TRBD2. Germline CDR1 MNHEY, CDR2 SMNVEV (reference sequence). V shed 4 bases and J 6 bases; nucleotides not matched to a gene: 5. CDR3 length: 15 amino acids. The CDR3, as DNA: TGTGCCAGCAGTTCGACTAGCGGGGGGCGAAAGACCCAGTACTTC. Its translation: CASSSTSGGRKTQYF.

The chain recombines TRBV9 with TRBJ1-4; weak D call: TRBD1 (5 bases). V was cut by 1 base and J by 0 bases, with 7 bases left in between. Germline-derived CDR1 and CDR2 are SGDLS and YYNGEE. This CDR3 is 15 amino acids long. The CDR3 loop reads CASSVSGATNEKLFF. CDR3 nucleotides: TGTGCCAGCAGCGTATCGGGGGCAACTAATGAAAAACTGTTTTTT.